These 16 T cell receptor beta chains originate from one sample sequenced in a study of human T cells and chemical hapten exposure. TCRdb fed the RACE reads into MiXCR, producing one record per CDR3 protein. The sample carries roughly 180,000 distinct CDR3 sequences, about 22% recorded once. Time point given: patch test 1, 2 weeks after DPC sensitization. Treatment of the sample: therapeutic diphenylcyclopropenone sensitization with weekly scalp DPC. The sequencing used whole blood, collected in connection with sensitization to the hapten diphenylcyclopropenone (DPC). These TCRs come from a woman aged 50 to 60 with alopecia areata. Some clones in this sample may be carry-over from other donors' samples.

The CDR3 DNA sequence: TGCAGTGTCAACCCCTACGAGCAGTACTTC. It specifies CSVNPYEQYF. The V and J genes are TRBV20-1 and TRBJ2-7; D unresolved. Germline V lookup: CDR1 DFQATT, CDR2 SNEGSKA (reference sequence). Trimming cost V 7 bases and J 2 bases, with 6 bases left between them. The CDR3 is made up of 10 amino acids.

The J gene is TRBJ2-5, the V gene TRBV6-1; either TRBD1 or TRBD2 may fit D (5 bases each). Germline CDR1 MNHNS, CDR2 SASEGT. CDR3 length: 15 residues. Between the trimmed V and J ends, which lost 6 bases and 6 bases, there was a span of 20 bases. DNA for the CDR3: TGTGCCAGCAGACGACCGGGAACCCCGGGGCAGACCCAGTACTTC. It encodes CASRRPGTPGQTQYF.

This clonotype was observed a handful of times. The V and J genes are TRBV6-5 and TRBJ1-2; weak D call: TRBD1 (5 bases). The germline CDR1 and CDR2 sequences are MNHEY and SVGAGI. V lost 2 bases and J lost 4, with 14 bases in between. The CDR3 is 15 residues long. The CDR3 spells CASSYGQGERYGYTF. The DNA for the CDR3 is TGTGCCAGCAGTTACGGGCAGGGAGAGCGCTATGGCTACACCTTC.

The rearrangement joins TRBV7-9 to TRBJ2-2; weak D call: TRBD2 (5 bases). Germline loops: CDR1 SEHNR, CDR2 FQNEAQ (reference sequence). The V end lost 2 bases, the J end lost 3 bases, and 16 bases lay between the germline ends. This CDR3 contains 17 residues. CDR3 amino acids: CASSLLVEGRDTGELFF. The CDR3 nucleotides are TGTGCCAGCAGCTTACTTGTCGAGGGCCGCGACACCGGGGAGCTGTTTTTT.

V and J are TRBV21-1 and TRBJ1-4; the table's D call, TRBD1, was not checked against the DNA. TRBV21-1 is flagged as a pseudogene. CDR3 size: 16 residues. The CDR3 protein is CASSKEYSGTNEKLFF. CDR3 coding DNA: TGTGCCAGCAGCAAAGAATACAGTGGGACGAATGAAAAACTGTTTTTT.

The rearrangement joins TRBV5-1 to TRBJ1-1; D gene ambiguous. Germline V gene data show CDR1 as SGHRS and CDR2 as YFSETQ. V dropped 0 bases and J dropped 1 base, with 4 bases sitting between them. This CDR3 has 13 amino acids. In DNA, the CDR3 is TGCGCCAGCAGCTTGGAGAAGAACACTGAAGCTTTCTTT. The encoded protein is CASSLEKNTEAFF.

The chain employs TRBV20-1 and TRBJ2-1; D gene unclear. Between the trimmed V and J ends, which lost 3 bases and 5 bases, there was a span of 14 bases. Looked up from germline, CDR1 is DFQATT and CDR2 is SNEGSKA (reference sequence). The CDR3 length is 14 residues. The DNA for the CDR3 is TGCAGTGCTAGTCCCATCCTTGGGGACAATGAGCAGTTCTTC. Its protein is CSASPILGDNEQFF.

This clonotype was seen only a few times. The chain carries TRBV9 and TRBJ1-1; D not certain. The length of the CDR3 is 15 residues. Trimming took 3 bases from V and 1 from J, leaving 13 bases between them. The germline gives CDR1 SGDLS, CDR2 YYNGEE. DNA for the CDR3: TGTGCCAGCAGCGCGTCATTTATGGGGAACACTGAAGCTTTCTTT. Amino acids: CASSASFMGNTEAFF.

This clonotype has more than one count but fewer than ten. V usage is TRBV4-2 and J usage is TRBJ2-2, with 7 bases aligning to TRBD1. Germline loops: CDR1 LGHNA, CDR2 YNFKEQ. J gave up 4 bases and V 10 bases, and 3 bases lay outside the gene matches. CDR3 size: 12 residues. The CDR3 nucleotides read TGTGCCACCGGACAGGTCACCGGGGAGCTGTTTTTT. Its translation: CATGQVTGELFF.

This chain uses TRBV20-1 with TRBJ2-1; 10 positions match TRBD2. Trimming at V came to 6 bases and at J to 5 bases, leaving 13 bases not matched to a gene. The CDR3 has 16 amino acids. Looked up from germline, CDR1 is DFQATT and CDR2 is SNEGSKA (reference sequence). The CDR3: CSASDELAGNHNEQFF. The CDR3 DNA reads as TGCAGTGCCTCAGACGAACTAGCGGGAAATCACAATGAGCAGTTCTTC.

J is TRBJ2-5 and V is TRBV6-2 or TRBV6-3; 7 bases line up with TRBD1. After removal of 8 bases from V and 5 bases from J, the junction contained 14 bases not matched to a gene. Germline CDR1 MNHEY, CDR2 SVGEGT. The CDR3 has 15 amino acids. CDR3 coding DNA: TGTGCCAGCCTTTTTCCAGGACAGGTCCCCGAGACCCAGTACTTC. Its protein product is CASLFPGQVPETQYF.

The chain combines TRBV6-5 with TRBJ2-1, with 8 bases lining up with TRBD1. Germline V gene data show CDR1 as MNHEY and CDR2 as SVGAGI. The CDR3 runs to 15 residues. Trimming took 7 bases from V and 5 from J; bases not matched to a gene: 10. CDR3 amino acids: CASTYAGTGHNEQFF. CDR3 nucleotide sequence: TGTGCCAGCACGTACGCCGGGACAGGTCACAATGAGCAGTTCTTC.

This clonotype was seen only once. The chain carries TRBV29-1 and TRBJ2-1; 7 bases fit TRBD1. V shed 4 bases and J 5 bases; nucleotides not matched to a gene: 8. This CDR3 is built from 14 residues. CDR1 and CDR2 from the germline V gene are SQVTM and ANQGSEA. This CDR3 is CSVARDSSDNEQFF. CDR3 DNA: TGCAGCGTTGCACGGGACAGCTCGGACAATGAGCAGTTCTTC.

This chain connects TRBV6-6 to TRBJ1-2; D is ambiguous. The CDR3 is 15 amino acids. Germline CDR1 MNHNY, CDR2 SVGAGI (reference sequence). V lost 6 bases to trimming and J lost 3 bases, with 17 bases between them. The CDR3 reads CASSPGRIAYYGYTF. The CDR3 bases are TGTGCCAGCAGCCCCGGACGGATAGCATACTATGGCTACACCTTC.

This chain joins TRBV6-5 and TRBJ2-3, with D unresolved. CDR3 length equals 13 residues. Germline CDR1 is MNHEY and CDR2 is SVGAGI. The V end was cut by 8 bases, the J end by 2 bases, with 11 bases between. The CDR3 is CASPTGDTDTQYF. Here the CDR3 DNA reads TGTGCCAGCCCAACCGGAGACACAGATACGCAGTATTTT.

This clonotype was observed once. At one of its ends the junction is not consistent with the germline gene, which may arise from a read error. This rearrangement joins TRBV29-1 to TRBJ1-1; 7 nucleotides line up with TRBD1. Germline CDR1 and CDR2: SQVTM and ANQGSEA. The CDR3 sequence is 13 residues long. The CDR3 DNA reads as TGCAGCGGTGAAAGACAGGGAGGCACTGAAGCTTTCTTT. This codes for CSGERQGGTEAFF.